This T cell receptor (beta chain) appears in the sequencing data of a study of CD8+ T cells in alopecia areata. Study information: Twice daily, treated patients received 5 to 10 mg of oral tofacitinib. Study findings and constraints: Mice showed TCR sharing more clearly than patients did, possibly owing to HLA. Researchers report lesional scalp, most notably alopecia totalis/universalis, outstripped normal scalp in clonality.

Stated treatment: oral pan-JAK inhibitor, 5-10 mg twice daily. Peripheral blood samples and lesional scalp punch biopsies were obtained from alopecia areata patients. Reverse transcription of extracted RNA yielded cDNA, which provided the sequencing template. Assay used: immunoSEQ multiplex PCR; TCRdb lists only in-frame clones, some missing. The data show roughly 180,000 clones, 50% to 60% seen once. The ends were cut back, 8 bases at V and 7 bases at J, with 9 bases in the middle. The germline V gene encodes CDR1 MNHEY and CDR2 SVGAGI. There are 12 residues in the CDR3. About this clone: Antigen: not known.

The receptor's source is a human donor with alopecia areata. Sample: CD4+ T cells sorted from blood, taken at week 4, from a patient treated with tofacitinib. The rearrangement joins TRBV6-5 to TRBJ1-6; D is uncertain. The CDR3 nucleotides are TGTGCCAGCCGGGCCGGGAATTCACCCCTCCACTTT. It yields the protein CASRAGNSPLHF.